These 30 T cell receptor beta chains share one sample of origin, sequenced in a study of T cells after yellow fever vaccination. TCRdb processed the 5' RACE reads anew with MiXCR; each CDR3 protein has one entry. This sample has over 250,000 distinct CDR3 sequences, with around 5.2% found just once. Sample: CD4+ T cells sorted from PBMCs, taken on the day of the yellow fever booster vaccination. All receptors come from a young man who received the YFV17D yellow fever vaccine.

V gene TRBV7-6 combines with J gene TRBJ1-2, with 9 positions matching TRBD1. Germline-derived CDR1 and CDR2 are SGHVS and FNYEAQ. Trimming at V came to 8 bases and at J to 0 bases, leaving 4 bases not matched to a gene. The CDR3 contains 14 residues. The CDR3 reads CASETGGTNYGYTF. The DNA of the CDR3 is TGTGCCAGCGAAACAGGGGGCACTAACTATGGCTACACCTTC. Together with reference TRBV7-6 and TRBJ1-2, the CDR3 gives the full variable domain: GAGVSQSPRYKVTKRGQDVALRCDPISGHVSLYWYRQALGQGPEFLTYFNYEAQQDKSGLPNDRFSAERPEGSISTLTIQRTEQRDSAMYRCASETGGTNYGYTFGSGTRLTVV.

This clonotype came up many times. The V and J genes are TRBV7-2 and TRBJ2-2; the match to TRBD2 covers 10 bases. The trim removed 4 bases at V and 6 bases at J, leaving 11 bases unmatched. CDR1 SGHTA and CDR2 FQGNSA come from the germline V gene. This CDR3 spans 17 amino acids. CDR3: CASSYYLAGGRPGELFF. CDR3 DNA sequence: TGTGCCAGCAGCTACTATTTAGCGGGGGGCAGACCCGGGGAGCTGTTTTTT.

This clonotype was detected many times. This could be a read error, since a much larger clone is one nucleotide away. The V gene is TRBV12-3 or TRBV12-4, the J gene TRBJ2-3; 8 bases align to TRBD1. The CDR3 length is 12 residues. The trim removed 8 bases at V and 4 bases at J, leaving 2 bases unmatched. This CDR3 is CASSGGPDTQYF. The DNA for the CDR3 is TGTGCCAGCTCAGGGGGCCCAGATACGCAGTATTTT.

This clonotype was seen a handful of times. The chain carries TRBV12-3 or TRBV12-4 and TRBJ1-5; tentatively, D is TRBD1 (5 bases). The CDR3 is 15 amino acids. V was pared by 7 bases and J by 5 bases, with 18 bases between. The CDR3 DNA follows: TGTGCCAGCACTCAACAGGAAGGGGACTATCAGCCCCAGCATTTT. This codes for CASTQQEGDYQPQHF.

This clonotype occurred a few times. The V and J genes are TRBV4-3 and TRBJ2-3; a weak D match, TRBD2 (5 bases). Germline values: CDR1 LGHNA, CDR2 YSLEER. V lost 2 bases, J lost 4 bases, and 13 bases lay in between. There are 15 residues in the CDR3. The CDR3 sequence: CASSQHSGDSDTQYF. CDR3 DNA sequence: TGCGCCAGCAGCCAACACAGCGGTGATTCAGATACGCAGTATTTT.

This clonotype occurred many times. This CDR3 is CASSPDRGLHEYV. CDR3 sequence (DNA): TGCGCCAGCAGTCCTGACAGGGGGCTTCATGAGTACGTC. This chain links TRBV5-1 with TRBJ2-7; 10 nucleotides line up with TRBD1. CDR1 is SGHRS and CDR2 is YFSETQ in the germline V gene. V was pared by 5 bases and J by 11 bases, with 10 bases of the junction left unmatched. This CDR3 region has 13 residues.

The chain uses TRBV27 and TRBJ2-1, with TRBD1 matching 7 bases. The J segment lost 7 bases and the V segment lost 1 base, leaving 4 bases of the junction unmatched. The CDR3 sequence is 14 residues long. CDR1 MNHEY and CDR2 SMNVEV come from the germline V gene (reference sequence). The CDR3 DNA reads TGTGCCAGCAGTTTATGGACAGGTTGGAATGAGCAGTTCTTC. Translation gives CASSLWTGWNEQFF.

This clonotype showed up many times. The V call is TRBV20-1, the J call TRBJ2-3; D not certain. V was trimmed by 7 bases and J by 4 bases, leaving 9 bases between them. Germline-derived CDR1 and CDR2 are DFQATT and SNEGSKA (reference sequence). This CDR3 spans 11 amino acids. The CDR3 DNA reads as TGCAGTGGAAAGAGCTCAGATACGCAGTATTTT. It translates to CSGKSSDTQYF.

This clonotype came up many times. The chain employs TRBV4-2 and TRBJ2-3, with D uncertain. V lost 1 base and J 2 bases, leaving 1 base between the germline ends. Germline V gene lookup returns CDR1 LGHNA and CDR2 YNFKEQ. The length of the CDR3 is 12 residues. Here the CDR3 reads CASSQVTDTQYF. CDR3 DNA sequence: TGTGCCAGCAGCCAAGTCACAGATACGCAGTATTTT.

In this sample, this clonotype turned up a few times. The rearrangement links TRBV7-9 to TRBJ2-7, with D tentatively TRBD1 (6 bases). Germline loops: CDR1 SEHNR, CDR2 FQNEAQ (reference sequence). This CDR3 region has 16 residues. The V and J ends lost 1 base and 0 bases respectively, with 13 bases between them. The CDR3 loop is CASSLGGQRTSYEQYV. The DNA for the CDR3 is TGTGCCAGCAGCTTAGGGGGGCAGAGGACCTCCTACGAGCAGTACGTC.

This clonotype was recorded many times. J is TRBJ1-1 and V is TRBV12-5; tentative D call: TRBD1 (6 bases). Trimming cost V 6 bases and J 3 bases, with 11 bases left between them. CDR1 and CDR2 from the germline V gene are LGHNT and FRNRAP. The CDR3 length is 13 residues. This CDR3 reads CASGHREDTEAFF. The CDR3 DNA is TGTGCTAGTGGCCACAGGGAGGACACTGAAGCTTTCTTT.

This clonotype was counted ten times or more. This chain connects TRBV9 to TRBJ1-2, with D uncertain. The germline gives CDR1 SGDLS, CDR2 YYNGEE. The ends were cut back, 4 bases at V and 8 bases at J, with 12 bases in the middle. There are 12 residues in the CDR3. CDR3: CASSQTVGGYTF. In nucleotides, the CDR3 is TGTGCCAGCAGCCAAACAGTGGGGGGCTACACCTTC.

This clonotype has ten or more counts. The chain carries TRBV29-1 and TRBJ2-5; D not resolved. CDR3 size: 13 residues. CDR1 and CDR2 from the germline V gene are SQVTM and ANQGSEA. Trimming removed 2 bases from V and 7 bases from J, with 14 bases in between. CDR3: CSVEITRTGTQYF. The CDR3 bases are TGCAGCGTTGAAATAACCAGGACGGGGACCCAGTACTTC. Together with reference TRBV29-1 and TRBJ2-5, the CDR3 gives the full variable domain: SAVISQKPSRDICQRGTSLTIQCQVDSQVTMMFWYRQQPGQSLTLIATANQGSEATYESGFVIDKFPISRPNLTFSTLTVSNMSPEDSSIYLCSVEITRTGTQYFGPGTRLLVL.

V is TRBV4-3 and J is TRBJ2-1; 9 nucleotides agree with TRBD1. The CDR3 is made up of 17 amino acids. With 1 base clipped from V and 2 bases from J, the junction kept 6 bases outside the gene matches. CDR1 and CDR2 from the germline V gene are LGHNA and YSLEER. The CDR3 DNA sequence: TGCGCCAGCAGCCAAGGCGTGGGACAGGGCACCTACAATGAGCAGTTCTTC. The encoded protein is CASSQGVGQGTYNEQFF.

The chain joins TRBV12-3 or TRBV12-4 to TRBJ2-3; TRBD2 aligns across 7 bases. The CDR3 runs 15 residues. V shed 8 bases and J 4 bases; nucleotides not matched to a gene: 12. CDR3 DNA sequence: TGTGCCAGCCGTCGGGAGGCAGCTTTTGCAGATACGCAGTATTTT. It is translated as CASRREAAFADTQYF.

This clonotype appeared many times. The CDR3 nucleotides are TGTGCCAGCAGCCAACCAACGGGACGACTCTACGAGCAGTACTTC. Amino acid sequence: CASSQPTGRLYEQYF. This chain connects TRBV4-2 to TRBJ2-7; tentatively, D is TRBD1 or TRBD2 (5 bases each). The V gene's germline CDR1 is LGHNA and CDR2 YNFKEQ. V gave up 2 bases and J gave up 3 bases, with 14 bases separating them. The CDR3 runs to 15 residues.

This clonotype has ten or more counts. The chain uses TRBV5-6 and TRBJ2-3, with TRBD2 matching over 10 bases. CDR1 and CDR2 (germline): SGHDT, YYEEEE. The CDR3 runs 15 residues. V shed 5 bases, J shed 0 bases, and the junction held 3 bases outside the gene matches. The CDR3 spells CASRIAGGSTDTQYF. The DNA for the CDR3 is TGTGCCAGCAGAATAGCGGGGGGCAGCACAGATACGCAGTATTTT.

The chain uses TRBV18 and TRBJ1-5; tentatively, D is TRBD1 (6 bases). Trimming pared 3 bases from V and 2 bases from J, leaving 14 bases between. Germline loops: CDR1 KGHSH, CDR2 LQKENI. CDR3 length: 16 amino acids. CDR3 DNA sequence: TGTGCCAGCTCACCTGGTTCGGGGGGCGGCAATCAGCCCCAGCATTTT. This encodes CASSPGSGGGNQPQHF.

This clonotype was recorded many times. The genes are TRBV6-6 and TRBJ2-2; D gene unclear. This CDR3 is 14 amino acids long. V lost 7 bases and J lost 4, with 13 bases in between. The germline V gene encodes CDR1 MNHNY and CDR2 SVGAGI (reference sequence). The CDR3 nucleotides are TGTGCCAGCACCTCGGTTGGGTCCACCGGGGAGCTGTTTTTT. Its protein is CASTSVGSTGELFF.

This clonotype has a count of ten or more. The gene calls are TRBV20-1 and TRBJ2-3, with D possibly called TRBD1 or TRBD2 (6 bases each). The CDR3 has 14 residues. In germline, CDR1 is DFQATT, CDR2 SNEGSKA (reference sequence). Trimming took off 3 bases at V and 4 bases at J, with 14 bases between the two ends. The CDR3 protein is CSASGGRSPDTQYF. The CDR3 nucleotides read TGCAGTGCTAGTGGGGGGCGCTCCCCAGATACGCAGTATTTT.

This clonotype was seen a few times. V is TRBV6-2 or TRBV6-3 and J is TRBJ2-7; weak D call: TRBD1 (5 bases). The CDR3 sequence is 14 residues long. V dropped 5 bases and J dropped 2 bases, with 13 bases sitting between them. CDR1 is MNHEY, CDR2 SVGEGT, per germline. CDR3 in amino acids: CASSDGHSAYEQYV. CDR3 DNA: TGTGCCAGCAGTGACGGACACAGTGCCTACGAGCAGTACGTC.

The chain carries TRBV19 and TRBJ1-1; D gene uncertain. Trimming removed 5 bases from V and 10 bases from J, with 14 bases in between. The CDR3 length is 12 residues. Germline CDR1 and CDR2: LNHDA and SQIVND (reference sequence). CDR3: CASSSSGIGAFF. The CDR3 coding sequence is TGTGCCAGTAGTTCTTCCGGGATAGGAGCTTTCTTT.

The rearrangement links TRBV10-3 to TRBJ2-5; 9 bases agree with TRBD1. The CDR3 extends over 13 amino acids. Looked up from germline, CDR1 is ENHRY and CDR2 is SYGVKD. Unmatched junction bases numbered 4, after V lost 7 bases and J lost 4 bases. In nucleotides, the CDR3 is TGTGCCATCAACCCGGGACAGGGAGAGACCCAGTACTTC. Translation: CAINPGQGETQYF.

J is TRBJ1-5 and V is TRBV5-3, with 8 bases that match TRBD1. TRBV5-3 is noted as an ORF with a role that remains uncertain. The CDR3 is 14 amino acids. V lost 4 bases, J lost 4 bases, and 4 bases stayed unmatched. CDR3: CARSDRGPNQPQHF. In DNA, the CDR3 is TGTGCCAGAAGCGACAGGGGCCCAAATCAGCCCCAGCATTTT.

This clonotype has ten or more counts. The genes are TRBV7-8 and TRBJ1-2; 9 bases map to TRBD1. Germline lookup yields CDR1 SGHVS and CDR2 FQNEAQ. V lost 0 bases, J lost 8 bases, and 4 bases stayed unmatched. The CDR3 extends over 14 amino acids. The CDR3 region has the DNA TGTGCCAGCAGCTTAGCCGGACAGGGGACAGGCTACACCTTC. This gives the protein CASSLAGQGTGYTF.

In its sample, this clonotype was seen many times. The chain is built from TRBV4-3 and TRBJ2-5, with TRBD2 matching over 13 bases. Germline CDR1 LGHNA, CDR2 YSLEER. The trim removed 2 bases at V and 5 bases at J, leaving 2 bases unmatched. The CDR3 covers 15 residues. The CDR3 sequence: CASSQTSGGAETQYF. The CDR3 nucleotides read TGCGCCAGCAGCCAAACTAGCGGGGGGGCCGAGACCCAGTACTTC.

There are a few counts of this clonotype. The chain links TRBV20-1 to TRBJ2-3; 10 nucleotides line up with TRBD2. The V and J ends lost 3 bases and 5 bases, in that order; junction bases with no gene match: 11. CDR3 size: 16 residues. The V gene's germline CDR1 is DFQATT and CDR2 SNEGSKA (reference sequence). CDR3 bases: TGCAGTGCTAGGGGAGCGGGGGGGCTCTATGGAGATACGCAGTATTTT. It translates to CSARGAGGLYGDTQYF.

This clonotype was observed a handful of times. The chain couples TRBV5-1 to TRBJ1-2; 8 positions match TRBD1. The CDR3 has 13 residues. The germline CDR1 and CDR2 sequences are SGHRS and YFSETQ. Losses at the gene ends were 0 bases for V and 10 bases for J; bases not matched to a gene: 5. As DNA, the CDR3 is TGCGCCAGCAGCTTGGTACCGGGACAGGACTACACCTTC. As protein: CASSLVPGQDYTF. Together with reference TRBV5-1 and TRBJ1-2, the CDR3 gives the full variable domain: KAGVTQTPRYLIKTRGQQVTLSCSPISGHRSVSWYQQTPGQGLQFLFEYFSETQRNKGNFPGRFSGRQFSNSRSEMNVSTLELGDSALYLCASSLVPGQDYTFGSGTRLTVV.

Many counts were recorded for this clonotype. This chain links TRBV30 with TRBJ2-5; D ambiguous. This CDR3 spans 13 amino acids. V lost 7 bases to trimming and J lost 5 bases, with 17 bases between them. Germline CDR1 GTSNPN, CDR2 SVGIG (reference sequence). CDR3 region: CASAFDSLETQYF. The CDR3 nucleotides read TGTGCCTCCGCTTTCGATAGCCTGGAGACCCAGTACTTC.

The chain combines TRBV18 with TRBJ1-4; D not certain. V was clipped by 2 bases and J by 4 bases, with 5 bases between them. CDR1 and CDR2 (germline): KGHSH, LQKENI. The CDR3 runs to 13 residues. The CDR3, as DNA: TGTGCCAGCTCACCAGGAGATAATGAAAAACTGTTTTTT. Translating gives CASSPGDNEKLFF. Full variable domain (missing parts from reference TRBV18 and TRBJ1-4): NAGVMQNPRHLVRRRGQEARLRCSPMKGHSHVYWYRQLPEEGLKFMVYLQKENIIDESGMPKERFSAEFPKEGPSILRIQQVVRGDSAAYFCASSPGDNEKLFFGSGTQLSVL.